This is a list of T cell receptor beta chains from one sample in a study of T cell responses to AZD1222 COVID-19 vaccine. Sequenced by immunoSEQ multiplex PCR; TCRdb stores in-frame clones only, minus some. The repertoire consists of some 120,000 clones, with 90% occurring once and the leading ten covering approximately 7.5%. Sequencing used peripheral blood, obtained on day 0 of AZD1222 vaccination. The receptors were gathered from an adult in good health. CDR3s include the opening cysteine and the closing phenylalanine or tryptophan. The D gene is left open where the match is weak. Clone size, where shown, is once, few, many, or a class for clones that have expanded.

V gene: TRBV11-3
clone size: .
J gene: TRBJ2-7
D gene: TRBD1
CDR3 DNA: TGTGCCAGCAGCACCGGACAGGGTGGAGAGCAGTACTTC
CDR3 protein: CASSTGQGGEQYF

V gene: TRBV28
clone size: .
J gene: TRBJ2-3
D gene: .
CDR3 DNA: TGTGCCAGCAGTTTATACGGGGAGCCAGATACGCAGTATTTT
CDR3 protein: CASSLYGEPDTQYF

V gene: TRBV14
clone size: once
J gene: TRBJ2-6
D gene: .
CDR3 DNA: TGTGCCAGCAGCCAAACTCAGGGCCTCTACACCAATTCGAGGTCTGGGGCCAACGTCCTGACTTTC
CDR3 protein: CASSQTQGLYTNSRSGANVLTF

V gene: TRBV5-1
clone size: once
J gene: TRBJ1-1
D gene: .
CDR3 DNA: TGCGCCAGCAGCCTGGACAGTATGAACACTGAAGCTTTCTTT
CDR3 protein: CASSLDSMNTEAFF

V gene: TRBV29-1
clone size: .
J gene: TRBJ1-1
D gene: .
CDR3 DNA: TGCAGCGTTCGAGACACCCCGAACACTGAAGCTTTCTTT
CDR3 protein: CSVRDTPNTEAFF

V gene: TRBV24-1
clone size: .
J gene: TRBJ1-5
D gene: .
CDR3 DNA: TGTGCCACCAGTGGACCTTTCAATCAGCCCCAGCATTTT
CDR3 protein: CATSGPFNQPQHF

V gene: TRBV2
clone size: .
J gene: TRBJ2-1
D gene: .
CDR3 DNA: TGTGCCAGCAGTGAAGCGCTGTCCTACAATGAGCAGTTCTTC
CDR3 protein: CASSEALSYNEQFF

V gene: TRBV2
clone size: .
J gene: TRBJ1-3
D gene: .
CDR3 DNA: TGTGCCAGCAGTGAAGGGTTGAGAAACACCATATATTTT
CDR3 protein: CASSEGLRNTIYF

V gene: TRBV7-9
clone size: once
J gene: TRBJ1-2
D gene: .
CDR3 DNA: TGTGCCAGCAGCTTTGGACAGATTGTCTATGGCTACACCTTC
CDR3 protein: CASSFGQIVYGYTF

V gene: TRBV6-5
clone size: .
J gene: TRBJ2-2
D gene: .
CDR3 DNA: TGTGCCAGCAGACTAACCGGGGAGCTGTTTTTT
CDR3 protein: CASRLTGELFF

V gene: TRBV24-1
clone size: .
J gene: TRBJ2-1
D gene: TRBD2
CDR3 DNA: TGTGCCACCAGTGCACCGACTAGCGGGTCCTACAATGAGCAGTTCTTC
CDR3 protein: CATSAPTSGSYNEQFF

V gene: TRBV11-2
clone size: .
J gene: TRBJ2-5
D gene: TRBD2
CDR3 DNA: TGTGCCAGCAGCTTTCCGGGACTAGCGGCCCCGAGGTACTTC
CDR3 protein: CASSFPGLAAPRYF

V gene: TRBV5-1
clone size: .
J gene: TRBJ1-5
D gene: .
CDR3 DNA: TGCGCCAGCAGCTTGGAACCTAGACGGGACAATCAGCCCCAGCATTTT
CDR3 protein: CASSLEPRRDNQPQHF

V gene: TRBV11-2
clone size: .
J gene: TRBJ2-7
D gene: TRBD2
CDR3 DNA: TGTGCCAGCAGCGAGGCCCTAGCGGGGTTCTACGAGCAGTACTTC
CDR3 protein: CASSEALAGFYEQYF

V gene: TRBV5-6
clone size: .
J gene: TRBJ1-3
D gene: .
CDR3 DNA: TGTGCCAGCAGCTTCATGGGGGACCCTGGAAACACCATATATTTT
CDR3 protein: CASSFMGDPGNTIYF

V gene: TRBV5-3
clone size: once
J gene: TRBJ2-5
D gene: TRBD2
CDR3 DNA: TGTGCCAGAAGCTTGCCGGGAGGCGAGGAGACCCAGTACTTC
CDR3 protein: CARSLPGGEETQYF